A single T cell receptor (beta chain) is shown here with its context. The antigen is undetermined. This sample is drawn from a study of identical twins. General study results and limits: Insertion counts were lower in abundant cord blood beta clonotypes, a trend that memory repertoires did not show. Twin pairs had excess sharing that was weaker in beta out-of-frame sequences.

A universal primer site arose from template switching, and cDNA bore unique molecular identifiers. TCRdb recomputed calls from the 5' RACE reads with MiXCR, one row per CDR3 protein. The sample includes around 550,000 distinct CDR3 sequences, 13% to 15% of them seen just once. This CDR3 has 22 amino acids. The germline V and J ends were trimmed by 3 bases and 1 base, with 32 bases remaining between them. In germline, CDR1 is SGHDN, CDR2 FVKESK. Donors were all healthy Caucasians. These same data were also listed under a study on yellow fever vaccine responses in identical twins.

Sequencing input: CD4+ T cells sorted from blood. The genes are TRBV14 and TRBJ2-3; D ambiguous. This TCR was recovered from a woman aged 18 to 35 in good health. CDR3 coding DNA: TGTGCCAGCAGCCAGCCGCCGAAGTTCTGGACCCGCTTCGTCGGGCGCACAGATACGCAGTATTTT. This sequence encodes CASSQPPKFWTRFVGRTDTQYF.